Listed here are 12 T cell receptor beta chains from one sample, sequenced in a study of HIV-infected patients and healthy controls. Antiretroviral therapy had run roughly three months, about 14 weeks, before follow-up blood collection. All unsorted peripheral T cells were captured because whole blood was used without fractionation. Reverse transcription used around 540 ng RNA and constant-region primers for alpha and beta. Using multiplexing indices, alpha and beta chain libraries were generated apart by chain-specific third strand synthesis. TCRdb redid the calling of the 5' RACE reads with MiXCR, one entry per CDR3 protein. The repertoire consists of some 7,400 distinct CDR3 sequences, with roughly 6.3% occurring once and the leading ten covering around 21%. The sequencing here drew on blood, taken during antiretroviral therapy. The receptors stem from an adult with HIV infection.

This clonotype counts as medium-sized (0.01 to 0.1%). This beta chain appears as a stray read in a library generated for alpha chains; its size is not informative. This chain connects TRBV19 to TRBJ2-1, with D perhaps matching TRBD2 (7 bases). Per the germline V gene, CDR1 is LNHDA and CDR2 is SQIVND (reference sequence). V dropped 6 bases and J dropped 5 bases, with 14 bases sitting between them. The CDR3 extends over 14 amino acids. In DNA form, the CDR3 reads TGTGCCAGTAGCCCGGGGGGCCCACACAATGAGCAGTTCTTC. Encoded protein: CASSPGGPHNEQFF.

This clonotype was detected many times. This beta chain was picked up by a library intended for alpha chains and is off target, so its count carries little meaning. The V and J genes are TRBV28 and TRBJ1-5; D ambiguous. Germline lookup yields CDR1 MDHEN and CDR2 SYDVKM. With 2 bases removed from V and 4 bases from J, the gap between germline ends came to 9 bases. The CDR3 extends over 14 amino acids. The CDR3 loop is CASSLATDNQPQHF. In DNA form, the CDR3 reads TGTGCCAGCAGTTTAGCGACGGATAATCAGCCCCAGCATTTT.

This clonotype was recorded at least ten times. Because the library targeted alpha chains, this beta chain is an off-target read whose size means little. The chain couples TRBV6-6 to TRBJ1-5, with TRBD1 matching over 11 bases. The CDR3 extends over 15 amino acids. CDR1 is MNHNY and CDR2 is SVGAGI in the germline V gene (reference sequence). The trim removed 6 bases at V and 6 bases at J, leaving 7 bases unmatched. CDR3 bases: TGTGCCAGCAGCCTGGACAGGGGGCGAGGTCAGCCCCAGCATTTT. Its protein product is CASSLDRGRGQPQHF.

This clonotype is judged medium-sized. Within a library made for alpha chains, this beta chain is off target, and its count is uninformative. V is TRBV15 and J is TRBJ2-5; a possible D gene is TRBD1 (7 bases). This CDR3 spans 16 amino acids. The V end was cut by 4 bases, the J end by 3 bases, with 18 bases between. Germline V lookup: CDR1 LNHNV, CDR2 YYDKDF (reference sequence). CDR3 loop: CATSKGAGGSEETQYF. The CDR3 DNA reads TGTGCCACCAGCAAAGGGGCAGGGGGGAGCGAAGAGACCCAGTACTTC.

This clonotype was observed many times. A library prepared for alpha chains yielded this beta chain as an off-target read; its size is of little meaning. J is TRBJ1-1 and V is TRBV5-5; D is possibly TRBD1 (6 bases). The CDR3 contains 15 residues. Germline V gene data show CDR1 as SGHKS and CDR2 as YYEKEE (reference sequence). With 4 bases removed from V and 1 base from J, the gap between germline ends came to 14 bases. CDR3 amino acids: CASSVRGDANTEAFF. The CDR3, as DNA: TGTGCCAGCAGCGTAAGGGGGGACGCGAACACTGAAGCTTTCTTT.

As for this clonotype: This beta chain appears as a stray read in a library generated for alpha chains; its size is not informative. DNA for the CDR3: TGTGCCTGGAGCCCCGGGGTAATGAACACTGAAGCTTTCTTT. Its protein is CAWSPGVMNTEAFF. The J gene is TRBJ1-1, the V gene TRBV30; D not certain. The CDR3 runs to 14 residues. Germline CDR1 and CDR2: GTSNPN and SVGIG (reference sequence). Between the trimmed V and J ends, which lost 3 bases and 0 bases, there was a span of 11 bases.

This clonotype was found many times. This beta chain came through as a stray read in a library set up for alpha chains, and its size says little. V is TRBV6-1 and J is TRBJ1-1; unclear D gene. Germline CDR1 and CDR2: MNHNS and SASEGT. V lost 2 bases, J lost 3 bases, and 7 bases lay in between. The length of the CDR3 is 13 residues. CDR3 sequence: CASSELEDTEAFF. CDR3 nucleotides: TGTGCCAGCAGTGAACTCGAGGACACTGAAGCTTTCTTT.

This clonotype was seen more than once but under ten times. This beta chain slipped into a library made for alpha chains as a stray read, so its size is not meaningful. The gene calls are TRBV30 and TRBJ2-3, with 8 bases lining up with TRBD1. Germline V gene data show CDR1 as GTSNPN and CDR2 as SVGIG (reference sequence). Unmatched junction bases numbered 10, after V lost 5 bases and J lost 12 bases. The CDR3 extends over 12 amino acids. The CDR3 here is CAWRTPSGGQYF. The CDR3 DNA follows: TGTGCCTGGCGAACACCCTCAGGGGGCCAGTATTTT.

Within the sample, this clonotype is medium-sized. This beta chain is an off-target read within a library intended for alpha chains, so its frequency means little. The chain couples TRBV6-1 to TRBJ2-3; D remains unclear. V lost 6 bases and J lost 0, with 7 bases in between. CDR3 length equals 13 residues. The germline V gene encodes CDR1 MNHNS and CDR2 SASEGT. This CDR3 is CASSEDSTDTQYF. CDR3 nucleotide sequence: TGTGCCAGCAGCGAGGACAGCACAGATACGCAGTATTTT.

In this sample, this clonotype turned up many times. As an off-target read in a library built for alpha chains, this beta chain has a frequency of little significance. The CDR3 nucleotides are TGTGCCAGCAGCCACTCGGCGGGAGGGCCAGCAGAGACCCAGTACTTC. This encodes CASSHSAGGPAETQYF. This chain joins TRBV7-8 and TRBJ2-5, with 9 bases fitting TRBD2. Germline CDR1 reads SGHVS; CDR2 reads FQNEAQ. J was trimmed by 4 bases and V by 5 bases; bases with no gene match: 11. The CDR3 covers 16 residues.

By its share, this clonotype is medium-sized. With the library built for alpha chains, this beta chain is off target and its frequency is not meaningful. The V call is TRBV5-1, the J call TRBJ2-2; D is possibly TRBD2 (6 bases). Per germline, CDR1 SGHRS and CDR2 YFSETQ. This CDR3 contains 17 residues. V was clipped by 0 bases and J by 3 bases, with 15 bases between them. DNA of the CDR3: TGCGCCAGCAGCTTGGACTCGGAGGGCCTGGACACCGGGGAGCTGTTTTTT. As protein: CASSLDSEGLDTGELFF.

In its sample, this clonotype was seen many times. The library was designed around alpha chains, so this beta chain is a stray read whose abundance carries little weight. This rearrangement joins TRBV29-1 to TRBJ1-1, with 7 bases lining up with TRBD1. Germline lookup yields CDR1 SQVTM and CDR2 ANQGSEA. The CDR3 loop spans 13 amino acids. With V trimmed by 2 bases and J by 3 bases, 3 bases remained unmatched. The CDR3 DNA is TGCAGCGTTGAACAGGGGGTGGACACTGAAGCTTTCTTT. This gives the protein CSVEQGVDTEAFF.